Sequencing of this TCR beta chain was carried out in a study of identical twins. J gave up 2 bases and V 4 bases, and 4 bases lay outside the gene matches. The V gene's germline CDR1 is MGHRA and CDR2 YSYEKL. The CDR3 covers 14 residues. TCRdb redid the calling of the 5' RACE reads with MiXCR, one entry per CDR3 protein. In the table there are about 730,000 distinct CDR3 sequences, over 20% of which are singletons. This clonotype occurred a few times. These data are also associated with another study on T cells expressing NK-cell markers. That work contributes: In sorted CD3+CD56+NKG2C+, CD3+CD56+NKG2C- and CD3+CD56-NKG2C+ T cells, TCR beta repertoires were obtained. HCMV serostatus: seven of eight sequenced donors positive, one negative. An anti-gamma-delta TCR antibody was added in several experiments. It restricted sorting to alpha-beta TCR-expressing T cells.

The source material was PBMCs. The genes are TRBV4-1 and TRBJ2-5, with 7 bases that match TRBD1. The source is a young woman in good health. CDR3 region: CASSRGQDQETQYF. CDR3 coding DNA: TGCGCCAGCAGCCGTGGACAGGATCAAGAGACCCAGTACTTC.